The 7 T cell receptor beta chains below all came from one sample that was sequenced in a study of blood T cell repertoires in COVID-19. The protocol was immunoSEQ multiplex PCR, while the TCRdb copy is restricted to in-frame clones and leaves out a portion. The top ten clones hold around 2% of a sample with under 130,000 clones, around 83% of them seen once. Material for sequencing was peripheral blood. The origin of the receptors is a human donor in a cohort sampled during active COVID-19.

The chain links TRBV6-5 to TRBJ2-2; TRBD2 agrees at 8 bases. This CDR3 is built from 11 residues. CDR1 and CDR2 (germline): MNHEY, SVGAGI. The trim removed 8 bases at V and 7 bases at J, leaving 0 bases unmatched. CDR3 bases: TGTGCCAGCCGGGAGGGCGGGGAGCTGTTTTTT. It specifies CASREGGELFF.

In this sample, this clone turned up once. The V and J genes are TRBV6-5 and TRBJ2-3; no firm D call. Germline CDR1 and CDR2: MNHEY and SVGAGI. V lost 0 bases and J lost 2, with 12 bases in between. The CDR3 consists of 16 residues. The CDR3 loop reads CASSYSSGDPTDTQYF. Here the CDR3 DNA reads TGTGCCAGCAGTTACTCATCAGGCGACCCCACAGATACGCAGTATTTT.

The CDR3 DNA reads TGTGCCAGCAGCTTAGGCAGGGAGGACGGCTACACCTTC. Translating gives CASSLGREDGYTF. The gene calls are TRBV7-6 and TRBJ1-2; possible D gene TRBD1, 5 bases. CDR1 SGHVS and CDR2 FNYEAQ come from the germline V gene. The CDR3 is 13 residues long. Trimming removed 1 base at V and 8 bases at J, with 11 bases between.

This clone was counted a single time. J is TRBJ1-1 and V is TRBV7-9; no reliable D call. Germline V gene sequence: CDR1 SEHNR, CDR2 FQNEAQ (reference sequence). The CDR3 is made up of 14 amino acids. V was clipped by 2 bases and J by 8 bases, with 15 bases between them. The CDR3 here is CASSLMNSRSEAFF. The DNA of the CDR3 is TGTGCCAGCAGCTTAATGAACAGCCGATCGGAAGCTTTCTTT. Using reference TRBV7-9 and TRBJ1-1 for the parts outside the CDR3, the full variable domain is DTGVSQNPRHKITKRGQNVTFRCDPISEHNRLYWYRQTLGQGPEFLTYFQNEAQLEKSRLLSDRFSAERPKGSFSTLEIQRTEQGDSAMYLCASSLMNSRSEAFFGQGTRLTVV.

The rearrangement joins TRBV27 to TRBJ2-7; TRBD1 matches 7 bases. Germline assignment: CDR1 MNHEY and CDR2 SMNVEV (reference sequence). The length of the CDR3 is 15 residues. V dropped 6 bases and J dropped 1; count of bases not matched to a gene: 9. CDR3 amino acids: CASRHRDSGSYEQYF. DNA of the CDR3: TGTGCCAGCAGGCACCGGGACAGTGGGTCCTACGAGCAGTACTTC.

The V gene is TRBV7-2, the J gene TRBJ1-1; the match to TRBD1 covers 8 bases. The junction had 7 bases not matched to a gene; V was cut back by 4 bases and J by 0 bases. Germline CDR1 reads SGHTA; CDR2 reads FQGNSA. The CDR3 contains 16 residues. The CDR3 region has the DNA TGTGCCAGCAGCTCGAGGGGACAGGCCTTGAACACTGAAGCTTTCTTT. Protein sequence: CASSSRGQALNTEAFF.

This chain connects TRBV28 to TRBJ1-5; D gene uncertain. The CDR3 consists of 15 residues. Germline loops: CDR1 MDHEN, CDR2 SYDVKM. The V end lost 5 bases, the J end lost 0 bases, and 11 bases lay between the germline ends. Written as DNA, the CDR3 is TGTGCCAGCAGTCCAGCGCTGGGTAGCAATCAGCCCCAGCATTTT. Translating it yields CASSPALGSNQPQHF.